The 22 T cell receptor beta chains given below trace back to one sample, sequenced in a study of blood T cells in healthy people across ages (dated by TCRdb to 2015 to 2017). The library relied on 5' RACE. Sequenced on an Illumina HiSeq 2500. The second PCR ran for about 6 to 11 cycles and used a J-beta primer mix along with a sample-barcoded 5' primer. TCRdb itself trimmed the public reads at Q25 with fastp, ran MiXCR and retained productive beta chains. All rows with the same CDR3 protein become a single entry with the most common DNA and genes. The sample table records around 1,100,000 distinct CDR3 sequences; 35% to 40% of these occur just once. The top ten clones comprise about an eighth of the sample. Sequencing was done on a sample of blood. These receptors all stem from a man between 18 and 29 years old in good health.

This chain connects TRBV29-1 to TRBJ1-6; D is undetermined. CDR1 and CDR2 (germline): SQVTM, ANQGSEA. The V end lost 4 bases, the J end lost 9 bases, and 13 bases lay between the germline ends. CDR3 length: 13 amino acids. In nucleotides, the CDR3 is TGCAGCGTTGCGGAGGGCGAGACTTCACCCCTCCACTTT. Protein: CSVAEGETSPLHF.

This clonotype has only one observation. The chain is built from TRBV3-1 and TRBJ2-2; D is unclear. This CDR3 has 13 amino acids. Trimming shortened V by 0 bases and J by 12 bases, and 11 bases separated the two germline ends. From germline, CDR1 is LGHDT and CDR2 YNNKEL (reference sequence). The CDR3 DNA reads as TGTGCCAGCAGCCAAGATCTGGTAGGGCAGCTGTTTTTT. Amino acid sequence: CASSQDLVGQLFF.

Regarding this clonotype: This may arise from a read error, as a much more abundant clone is one base away. V usage is TRBV12-3 or TRBV12-4 and J usage is TRBJ1-2, with unresolved D. This CDR3 contains 13 residues. The CDR3 sequence is CAGSPQRFGGYTF. CDR3 in DNA: TGTGCCGGCAGTCCTCAAAGATTTGGAGGCTACACCTTC.

The gene calls are TRBV6-2 or TRBV6-3 and TRBJ1-5; D remains ambiguous. The V and J ends lost 5 bases and 5 bases respectively, with 13 bases between them. This CDR3 region has 14 residues. Germline CDR1 MNHEY, CDR2 SVGEGT. The CDR3 DNA reads as TGTGCCAGCAGTGACCTCAGACGGGATCAGCCCCAGCATTTT. Residues: CASSDLRRDQPQHF.

As DNA, the CDR3 is TGCGCCAGCAGCTTAGGCCGATTGTTGGGGACCCAGTACTTC. It codes for CASSLGRLLGTQYF. The chain carries TRBV5-1 and TRBJ2-7; D is uncertain. The closer fit of TRBJ2-5 to the DNA end suggests the J call may be wrong. Germline CDR1 SGHRS, CDR2 YFSETQ. CDR3 size: 14 residues.

This clonotype was recorded a few times. CDR3 loop: CASTNPSLARETQYF. The CDR3 bases are TGTGCCAGCACCAACCCCTCACTAGCGAGAGAGACCCAGTACTTC. The gene calls are TRBV6-2 or TRBV6-3 and TRBJ2-7; 7 nucleotides match TRBD2. The DNA matches TRBJ2-5 better at its end, which makes the J call doubtful. Germline V gene lookup returns CDR1 MNHEY and CDR2 SVGEGT. The length of the CDR3 is 15 residues.

The chain uses TRBV11-2 and TRBJ2-5, with D perhaps TRBD1 or TRBD2 (5 bases each). The CDR3 runs 17 residues. CDR1 is SGHAT and CDR2 is FQNNGV in the germline V gene. The V gene lost 2 bases and the J gene lost 11 bases, with 27 bases spanning the gap. In nucleotides, the CDR3 is TGTGCCAGCAGCTTACCCGGGGCTGGGGTGGTGGTGAATGAGCAGTACTTC. Translating gives CASSLPGAGVVVNEQYF. Drawing the rest from reference TRBV11-2 and TRBJ2-5, the complete variable domain is EAGVAQSPRYKIIEKRQSVAFWCNPISGHATLYWYQQILGQGPKLLIQFQNNGVVDDSQLPKDRFSAERLKGVDSTLKIQPAKLEDSAVYLCASSLPGAGVVVNEQYFGPGTRLLVL.

V and J are TRBV28 and TRBJ2-1; no clear D. Per the germline V gene, CDR1 is MDHEN and CDR2 is SYDVKM. V shed 7 bases and J shed 0 bases, with 13 bases lying between them. This CDR3 comprises 15 residues. In nucleotides, the CDR3 is TGTGCCAGCACCCGAGCCAGCAACTCCTACAATGAGCAGTTCTTC. It yields the protein CASTRASNSYNEQFF.

The gene calls are TRBV7-8 and TRBJ2-5; D is unresolved. The CDR3 spans 18 residues. Trimming left V 5 bases short and J 11 bases short, with 33 bases between. Germline V CDR1 and CDR2: SGHVS, FQNEAQ. In nucleotides, the CDR3 is TGTGCCAGCAGCCCAATGGTGGTAGATACCTCCTCCTACAATGAGCAGTACTTC. It translates to CASSPMVVDTSSYNEQYF.

This clonotype appeared once. This chain connects TRBV20-1 to TRBJ2-4; no clear D gene. The J call may be mistaken, given a closer DNA end match to TRBJ2-7. The CDR3 runs 15 residues. Germline CDR1 and CDR2: DFQATT and SNEGSKA (reference sequence). Here the CDR3 DNA reads TGCAGTGCTTCCCAGCCTGAGAAACCTAGCTACGAGCAGTACTTC. Its protein is CSASQPEKPSYEQYF.

This clonotype has just a few counts. V gene TRBV15 combines with J gene TRBJ2-1, with 8 bases lining up with TRBD1. With V trimmed by 1 base and J by 8 bases, 4 bases remained unmatched. CDR1 and CDR2 from the germline V gene are LNHNV and YYDKDF (reference sequence). The length of the CDR3 is 14 residues. CDR3 residues: CATSRARTGYEQFF. As DNA, the CDR3 is TGTGCCACCAGCAGAGCCCGGACAGGGTATGAGCAGTTCTTC.

The chain has TRBV20-1 and TRBJ1-3; D remains ambiguous. V dropped 2 bases and J dropped 6 bases, with 5 bases sitting between them. Germline CDR1 reads DFQATT; CDR2 reads SNEGSKA (reference sequence). The CDR3 contains 11 residues. This chain's CDR3 is CSARTTNTIYF. The DNA for the CDR3 is TGCAGTGCTAGAACTACAAACACCATATATTTT.

This clonotype showed up just a few times. The V call is TRBV9, the J call TRBJ1-2; 8 bases are a match to TRBD1. The CDR3 is 15 residues long. V gave up 2 bases and J gave up 8 bases; unmatched junction bases: 11. Germline V gives CDR1 SGDLS, CDR2 YYNGEE. The CDR3 nucleotides are TGTGCCAGCAGCGTGGACAGGGTGAATCCTAGGGGCTACACCTTC. It codes for CASSVDRVNPRGYTF.

This clonotype was detected ten times or more. This chain connects TRBV5-1 to TRBJ1-2; no reliable D call. CDR1 and CDR2 (germline): SGHRS, YFSETQ. This CDR3 has 16 amino acids. The V gene lost 4 bases and the J gene lost 4 bases, with 20 bases spanning the gap. The CDR3 nucleotides read TGCGCCAGCAGCCTAGACATGGTTGCCAACACCTATGGCTACACCTTC. It is translated as CASSLDMVANTYGYTF.

This clonotype has a count of ten or more. Germline is not matched at one junction end, which may reflect a read error. V and J are TRBV5-1 and TRBJ2-7; D remains unclear. Germline V gives CDR1 SGHRS, CDR2 YFSETQ. CDR3 length: 12 amino acids. The CDR3 spells CASSLTPYEQYF. CDR3 bases: TGTGCCAGCAGCTTAACCCCCTACGAGCAGTACTTC.

The chain combines TRBV11-2 with TRBJ1-5; no definite D call. The CDR3 runs to 13 residues. Germline CDR1 reads SGHAT; CDR2 reads FQNNGV. The V gene lost 5 bases and the J gene lost 3 bases, with 8 bases spanning the gap. The CDR3 nucleotides read TGTGCCAGCAGCATAGCCACCAATCAGCCCCAGCATTTT. Encoded protein: CASSIATNQPQHF.

The chain uses TRBV20-1 and TRBJ2-1, with 8 positions matching TRBD2. Germline lookup yields CDR1 DFQATT and CDR2 SNEGSKA (reference sequence). This CDR3 has 13 amino acids. V trimming: 4 bases; J trimming: 5 bases; junction bases outside the gene matches: 4. DNA for the CDR3: TGCAGTGCTACCGGGACTAGAGACAATGAGCAGTTCTTC. It yields the protein CSATGTRDNEQFF.

This sequence joins TRBV28 and TRBJ1-5; possibly TRBD1 for D (5 bases). Deletions cut 1 base from V and 6 bases from J, with 19 bases between. Looked up from germline, CDR1 is MDHEN and CDR2 is SYDVKM. The CDR3 consists of 17 residues. In DNA, the CDR3 is TGTGCCAGCAGTTTATTCGAAGGTCCGGGACGTCTTCAGCCCCAGCATTTT. Residues: CASSLFEGPGRLQPQHF.

This sequence joins TRBV12-3 or TRBV12-4 and TRBJ2-4; D remains ambiguous. The DNA end favors TRBJ2-5, so the J call may be wrong. The CDR3 runs to 13 residues. The CDR3 region is CASSVEVYETQYF. The CDR3 nucleotides read TGTGCCAGCAGTGTAGAGGTTTATGAGACCCAGTACTTC.

The genes are TRBV6-2 or TRBV6-3 and TRBJ1-2; D remains unclear. Germline assignment: CDR1 MNHEY and CDR2 SVGEGT. The CDR3 length is 13 residues. Trimming removed 0 bases at V and 6 bases at J, with 8 bases between. Written as DNA, the CDR3 is TGTGCCAGCAGTTACTCTTTCGGAGATGGCTACACCTTC. Translating gives CASSYSFGDGYTF.

The chain couples TRBV12-3 or TRBV12-4 to TRBJ1-5; D gene uncertain. The CDR3 consists of 14 residues. V was pared by 5 bases and J by 0 bases, with 8 bases between. Here the CDR3 DNA reads TGTGCCAGCAGTGGAGAATATAGCAATCAGCCCCAGCATTTT. Its protein is CASSGEYSNQPQHF.

This clonotype was counted only a few times. This chain links TRBV6-1 with TRBJ1-4; D gene unclear. The CDR3 totals 14 residues. Trimming took 5 bases from V and 5 from J, leaving 12 bases between them. Germline loops: CDR1 MNHNS, CDR2 SASEGT. As DNA, the CDR3 is TGTGCCAGCAGTCCGAGGAGAAACAATGAAAAACTGTTTTTT. It yields the protein CASSPRRNNEKLFF.